The entry below gives a single T cell receptor beta chain sequence along with its context. The length of the CDR3 is 15 residues. Germline V CDR1 and CDR2: LNHDA, SQIVND (reference sequence). V was pared by 5 bases and J by 2 bases, with 6 bases of the junction left unmatched. The source of the sample is a study of blood T cell repertoires in COVID-19. Under the authors' procedure: Amplification from reference gene primers served as the basis for estimated nucleated cell counts. TCRdb's copy holds only in-frame clones and misses some; the assay was immunoSEQ multiplex PCR. The DNA was the basis for D and trimming; V, J and clone size are from that table. The table shows 55,000 to 65,000 clones, with 91% occurring only once.

This sequence originates from a human donor in a cohort sampled during active COVID-19. The sample consisted of peripheral blood. V usage is TRBV19 and J usage is TRBJ2-3; TRBD2 matches 8 bases. CDR3 amino acids: CASSHRLAHTDTQYF. The CDR3 DNA reads TGTGCCAGTAGTCACAGACTAGCGCACACAGATACGCAGTATTTT. Full variable domain (rest looked up from reference TRBV19 and TRBJ2-3): DGGITQSPKYLFRKEGQNVTLSCEQNLNHDAMYWYRQDPGQGLRLIYYSQIVNDFQKGDIAEGYSVSREKKESFPLTVTSAQKNPTAFYLCASSHRLAHTDTQYFGPGTRLTVL.